Listed below are T cell receptor beta chains from one sample, sequenced in a study of blood T cell repertoires in COVID-19. The table came from immunoSEQ multiplex PCR; TCRdb's copy has only in-frame clones and leaves some out. This table has about 70,000 clones, around nine tenths appearing once. Sequencing was carried out using peripheral blood. The receptor set was obtained from a man aged 50 to 59 with acute or convalescent COVID-19. Both conserved end residues are part of each CDR3. D genes are given only for firm matches. Clone size appears in some rows only: once, few, many, or a class for an expanded clone.

TRBJ2-5	.	TRBD2	TRBV2	CASSNQARAGVETQYF	TGTGCCAGCAGTAATCAGGCCCGGGCGGGGGTAGAGACCCAGTACTTC
TRBJ2-2	.	TRBD1	TRBV5-5	CASSEGQGAGELFF	TGTGCCAGCAGCGAAGGACAGGGGGCCGGGGAGCTGTTTTTT
TRBJ1-1	.	.	TRBV2	CASFTYTDGIEAFF	TGTGCCAGCTTCACGTATACAGACGGAATTGAAGCTTTCTTT
TRBJ2-7	.	TRBD2	TRBV30	CAWSWGLPKYEQYF	TGTGCCTGGAGTTGGGGACTACCGAAATACGAGCAGTACTTC
TRBJ2-3	.	TRBD2	TRBV29-1	CSVEVAGGTTDTQYF	TGCAGCGTTGAAGTAGCGGGGGGGACCACAGATACGCAGTATTTT
TRBJ2-5	.	TRBD2	TRBV29-1	CSVDSGGAGETQYF	TGCAGCGTTGATAGCGGGGGGGCCGGAGAGACCCAGTACTTC
TRBJ2-2	.	TRBD2	TRBV27	CASSLLGLAGTGELFF	TGTGCCAGCAGTTTATTAGGACTAGCGGGGACCGGGGAGCTGTTTTTT
TRBJ1-1	once	.	TRBV28	CASSSSPGLGAMDTEAFF	TGTGCCAGCAGTTCAAGCCCCGGGTTGGGGGCGATGGACACTGAAGCTTTCTTT
TRBJ2-7	few	TRBD2	TRBV6-6	CASSSTRGGIYEQYF	TGTGCCAGCAGTTCAACTCGGGGGGGCATCTACGAGCAGTACTTC
TRBJ1-3	.	.	TRBV5-4	CASSLYGSRGNTIYF	TGTGCCAGCAGCTTGTACGGGTCCAGAGGAAACACCATATATTTT
TRBJ2-5	once	TRBD2	TRBV10-3	CAIRGRLADQETQYF	TGTGCCATCAGGGGTAGACTAGCGGACCAAGAGACCCAGTACTTC
TRBJ1-5	once	.	TRBV18	CASSLGADQPQHF	TGTGCCAGCTCCCTGGGGGCGGACCAGCCCCAGCATTTT
TRBJ2-2	.	TRBD1	TRBV19	CASSWTGDTGELFF	TGTGCCAGTAGCTGGACAGGGGACACCGGGGAGCTGTTTTTT
TRBJ2-1	.	TRBD2	TRBV7-9	CATPGAGGRSEQFF	TGTGCCACCCCCGGAGCGGGGGGTCGTAGTGAGCAGTTCTTC
TRBJ2-1	.	TRBD1	TRBV7-9	CASSGQGMDEQFF	TGTGCCAGCAGCGGACAGGGGATGGATGAGCAGTTCTTC
TRBJ1-2	.	TRBD1	TRBV5-1	CASNPQGVGGYTF	TGCGCCAGCAACCCACAGGGGGTGGGTGGCTACACCTTC
TRBJ2-5	.	.	TRBV3-1/TRBV3-2	CASSPRLVETQYF	TGTGCCAGCAGCCCACGACTAGTAGAGACCCAGTACTTC
TRBJ1-4	once	TRBD1	TRBV30	CAWDGQENEKLFF	TGTGCCTGGGACGGACAGGAGAATGAAAAACTGTTTTTT
TRBJ2-3	.	TRBD1	TRBV5-1	CASSTQGWGTDTQYF	TGCGCCAGCAGCACACAGGGGTGGGGCACAGATACGCAGTATTTT
TRBJ2-7	.	.	TRBV27	CASSFTGYEQYF	TGTGCCAGCAGTTTTACGGGGTACGAGCAGTACTTC
TRBJ1-2	few	.	TRBV4-2	CASSQDDQGYYGYTF	TGTGCCAGCAGCCAAGATGATCAGGGGTACTATGGCTACACCTTC
TRBJ1-2	.	.	TRBV4-2	CASSQLTNYGYTF	TGTGCCAGCAGCCAATTAACTAACTATGGCTACACCTTC
TRBJ1-2	once	TRBD1	TRBV10-3	CAISEGGQGGYGYTF	TGTGCCATCAGTGAGGGGGGACAGGGTGGCTATGGCTACACCTTC
TRBJ2-4	once	.	TRBV5-6	CASSLAESIQYF	TGTGCCAGCAGCTTGGCCGAGTCCATTCAGTACTTC
TRBJ2-5	.	TRBD2	TRBV10-3	CATGEGVQAGQETQYF	TGTGCCACGGGGGAGGGAGTACAAGCGGGCCAAGAGACCCAGTACTTC
TRBJ2-1	.	.	TRBV30	CAWSEGIGANEQFF	TGTGCCTGGAGTGAGGGGATAGGTGCCAATGAGCAGTTCTTC
TRBJ1-3	.	TRBD1	TRBV27	CASAFRGSGNTIYF	TGTGCCAGCGCCTTCAGGGGGTCTGGAAACACCATATATTTT
TRBJ2-1	.	TRBD1	TRBV14	CASRSGTGREVEQFF	TGTGCCAGCAGAAGCGGGACAGGGCGTGAGGTTGAGCAGTTCTTC
TRBJ1-1	.	TRBD1	TRBV5-4	CASSLRDRVGGEAFF	TGTGCCAGCAGCCTGAGGGACAGGGTTGGCGGTGAAGCTTTCTTT
TRBJ1-5	.	TRBD1	TRBV28	CASSFDRGSLPQHF	TGTGCCAGCAGTTTCGACAGGGGCTCGCTGCCCCAGCATTTT
TRBJ1-4	.	.	TRBV7-9	CASSLKGGAEKLFF	TGTGCCAGCAGCTTAAAGGGGGGGGCTGAAAAACTGTTTTTT
TRBJ2-3	.	.	TRBV3-1/TRBV3-2	CASSLQPASDTQYF	TGTGCCAGCAGCCTCCAGCCAGCGTCGGATACGCAGTATTTT
TRBJ2-2	.	.	TRBV4-2	CASWAGSANTGELFF	TGTGCCAGCTGGGCGGGGTCCGCGAACACCGGGGAGCTGTTTTTT
TRBJ2-3	.	TRBD1	TRBV28	CASSLGTGLDTQYF	TGTGCCAGCAGTTTAGGGACAGGGTTAGATACGCAGTATTTT
TRBJ2-5	.	TRBD2	TRBV10-1	CASSELSGSRETQYF	TGCGCCAGCAGTGAGCTGAGCGGGAGCAGAGAGACCCAGTACTTC
TRBJ2-5	.	.	TRBV10-3	CAISESNGGETQYF	TGTGCCATCAGTGAGTCGAATGGGGGGGAGACCCAGTACTTC
TRBJ2-3	once	TRBD2	TRBV27	CASSFSGLAGGPDTQYF	TGTGCCAGCAGTTTTTCCGGACTAGCGGGAGGGCCAGATACGCAGTATTTT
TRBJ2-1	.	TRBD2	TRBV11-2	CASSLVAGAYNEQFF	TGTGCCAGCAGCTTAGTAGCGGGAGCCTACAATGAGCAGTTCTTC
TRBJ1-3	.	.	TRBV9	CASSVSRVGAGNTIYF	TGTGCCAGCAGCGTATCCAGGGTGGGCGCTGGAAACACCATATATTTT
TRBJ1-2	.	TRBD1	TRBV7-8	CASSLHPGQLNYGYTF	TGTGCCAGCAGCTTACATCCGGGACAGCTAAACTATGGCTACACCTTC
TRBJ1-3	once	.	TRBV10-2	CASSESNQGPLGNTIYF	TGCGCCAGCAGTGAGTCGAATCAGGGCCCTCTGGGAAACACCATATATTTT
TRBJ1-2	.	.	TRBV28	CASSPQGQGGYGYTF	TGTGCCAGCAGTCCTCAAGGGCAGGGCGGCTATGGCTACACCTTC
TRBJ2-1	.	.	TRBV19	CASGGQTYNEQFF	TGTGCCAGTGGCGGTCAAACCTACAATGAGCAGTTCTTC
TRBJ2-7	.	.	TRBV27	CASSFTREPYEQYF	TGTGCCAGCAGTTTTACTAGAGAACCCTACGAGCAGTACTTC
TRBJ2-3	.	TRBD2	TRBV7-9	CASSPQTSGADTQYF	TGTGCCAGCAGCCCACAGACTAGCGGCGCAGATACGCAGTATTTT
TRBJ2-7	.	TRBD2	TRBV27	CASSSLAGGYEQYF	TGTGCCAGCAGTTCGCTAGCGGGAGGCTACGAGCAGTACTTC
TRBJ2-7	.	TRBD2	TRBV10-3	CAISESEGLAASREQYF	TGTGCCATCAGTGAGTCTGAGGGACTAGCGGCTTCTCGGGAGCAGTACTTC
TRBJ2-2	.	TRBD2	TRBV5-4	CASSLGTSGGASGELFF	TGTGCCAGCAGCTTGGGGACTAGCGGGGGGGCCTCCGGGGAGCTGTTTTTT
TRBJ2-5	once	.	TRBV4-3	CASSQDGVRRETQYF	TGCGCCAGCAGCCAAGATGGAGTCCGCCGAGAGACCCAGTACTTC
TRBJ1-5	.	.	TRBV9	CASSVADNRNQPQHF	TGTGCCAGCAGCGTTGCGGACAACCGCAATCAGCCCCAGCATTTT
TRBJ2-2	.	.	TRBV6-4	CASSMQGLTGELFF	TGTGCCAGCAGTATGCAGGGATTGACCGGGGAGCTGTTTTTT
TRBJ1-1	.	.	TRBV7-2	CASSLGSGSEAFF	TGTGCCAGCAGCTTAGGTTCAGGGTCTGAAGCTTTCTTT
TRBJ2-2	.	TRBD1	TRBV5-1	CASSLGTGTGIYTGELFF	TGCGCCAGCAGCTTGGGTACGGGGACAGGCATCTACACCGGGGAGCTGTTTTTT
TRBJ1-1	.	TRBD1	TRBV2	CASQQGIAAFF	TGTGCCAGTCAACAGGGGATCGCGGCTTTCTTT
TRBJ2-7	.	TRBD2	TRBV27	CASSLLAGYSYEQYF	TGTGCCAGCAGTTTGCTAGCGGGATACTCCTACGAGCAGTACTTC
TRBJ2-2	.	TRBD2	TRBV5-4	CASSYMTSGRATGTGELFF	TGTGCCAGCAGCTATATGACTAGCGGGAGGGCCACGGGCACCGGGGAGCTGTTTTTT
TRBJ1-1	.	.	TRBV29-1	CSVASFRTGGTEAFF	TGCAGCGTTGCTTCATTCAGGACGGGGGGTACTGAAGCTTTCTTT